This T cell receptor (beta chain) was recovered during a study of T cell clonality in common variable immunodeficiency (dated by TCRdb to between 2014 and 2016). The study at large found these results: Although equal DNA input was used, an average of approximately 74,000 unique sequences per sample was obtained for controls, compared with about 31,547 for CVID samples. CVID TCRbeta sequences were reported to have fewer deletions and N-nucleotide insertions and to lack highly modified clones with 13 or more V deletions. Compared with healthy controls, CVID subjects showed increased TCRbeta clonality (t-test p = 0.018), a feature most characteristic of about a third of subjects. CVID subjects shared fewer TCRbeta clones with each other than healthy controls did (p < 0.0001). According to the authors, figuring out what caused the increased clonality in CVID would require sequencing the repertoires of T cell subpopulations. Patient heterogeneity within the CVID cohort put limits on correlating repertoire features with clinical complications.

From its cysteine to its phenylalanine, the CDR3 spans 16 amino acids. Sequencing covers 39 bases of the CDR3, shown here with the frame starting at base 1. The germline V gene specifies SNHLY as CDR1 and FYNNEI as CDR2. Comment on this clone: Its antigen is unknown. The CDR3 is cut off 3 residues early in the read; its end comes from the germline J gene.

For sequencing, equivalent amounts of genomic DNA were input from CVID and control samples. For every sample, a 60 bp segment covering the rearranged TCRbeta CDR3 region was amplified and then sequenced. The immunoSEQ assay, a bias-corrected multiplex PCR combined with high-throughput sequencing, was used to amplify TCRbeta. As for how the authors treated the data: Each unique nucleotide sequence was treated as a clone and annotated with V, D and J genes, copy number and frequency. Sequences were labeled productive if in frame, and non-productive if out of frame or containing stop codons. Clonality was calculated from Shannon's entropy as previously described. The predicted amino acid sequences of productive clones were used to derive the mean CDR3 Kyte-Doolittle hydropathy. Using the R hclust function, scaled V gene usage was clustered hierarchically with Manhattan distance and complete linkage. Sharing of clones by CDR3 amino acid sequence was evaluated by resampling 12 repertoires per group over 100 rounds. The repertoires were searched for 65 to 80 published EBV-specific and 200 to 300 published CMV-specific TCRbeta sequences. Two CVID samples yielding fewer than 10,000 sequences were excluded from analysis, leaving over 35 CVID repertoires. Here the immuneACCESS table is served through TCRdb, limited to in-frame sequences with V and J called. Missing clones are a known gap in these copies; in checked studies unresolved V genes cover under half, and the rest lacks a known reason. From that table come the V and J calls and clone size; the DNA was used to work out D and trimming. Across this sample, around 50,000 clones were tabulated and none appeared just once. The ten largest clonotypes hold about 6% of the sample.

Most CVID patients and most healthy controls were of Caucasian heritage. Heparinized peripheral whole blood samples of about 5 to 8.5 ml were obtained from each donor. TCRbeta CDR3 repertoires were sequenced from genomic DNA of adults with common variable immune deficiency (CVID) and healthy adult controls. The control group comprised some 22 healthy adult volunteers, some 12 female and around ten male, aged 23 to 66 years with a mean age of roughly 35. To isolate peripheral blood mononuclear cells, diluted blood was subjected to density centrifugation over Hypaque 1077 or Ficoll-Paque. Unsorted mononuclear cells served as the source of genomic DNA, which was extracted either by Qiagen column purification or by a centrifugation-based method.

This sequence was found in a person aged 18-69 years in good health. Sequences were obtained from peripheral blood mononuclear cells. The chain couples TRBV2 to TRBJ1-2; the D gene identity is not certain. The CDR3 loop reads CASSEAEAALREGYTF. The covered CDR3 bases are TGTGCCAGCAGTGAAGCGGAAGCGGCCTTAAGAGAAGGC.